A selection of T cell receptor beta chains follows, all from one sample in a study of T-cell reconstitution after alpha-beta-depleted transplantation in children. TCRdb analysed the PCR reads with MiXCR anew, one entry per CDR3 protein. This table has about 230,000 distinct CDR3 sequences, approximately 10% appearing once. Sequenced material: PBMCs, taken before TCRalphabeta/CD19-depleted stem cell transplant. The source is a child under three years old with acute myeloid leukemia, due to receive a stem cell transplant. The CDR3 runs from the conserved cysteine through the conserved F or W. The D gene is left open where the match is weak. Size values are once, few and many counts, or a class for expanded clones, and some rows have none.

>NA|TRBJ2-7|TRBV6-6|many
CASGSLPVGEQYF
TGTGCCAGCGGTAGCCTACCCGTCGGCGAGCAGTACTTC
>NA|TRBJ1-1|TRBV30|few
CAWSHLGRFDTEAFF
TGTGCCTGGAGTCATCTCGGCCGGTTCGACACTGAAGCTTTCTTT
>NA|TRBJ2-7|TRBV10-3|many
CAISAGYEQYF
TGTGCCATCAGTGCGGGCTACGAGCAGTACTTC
>TRBD1|TRBJ1-1|TRBV29-1|many
CSVGQRGQEAFF
TGCAGCGTGGGACAGAGGGGGCAAGAAGCTTTCTTT
>NA|TRBJ2-3|TRBV5-5|many
CASSAFGFTDTQYF
TGTGCCAGCAGCGCCTTTGGGTTCACAGATACGCAGTATTTT
>NA|TRBJ2-1|TRBV23-1|many
CASRTGDEQFF
TGCGCCAGCAGGACAGGCGATGAGCAGTTCTTC
>TRBD1|TRBJ2-2|TRBV10-3|few
CAISTGGDTGELFF
TGTGCCATCAGCACAGGGGGCGACACCGGGGAGCTGTTTTTT
>NA|TRBJ2-1|TRBV18|few
CASSPIQIYNEQFF
TGTGCCAGCTCACCAATCCAGATCTACAATGAGCAGTTCTTC
>TRBD2|TRBJ2-3|TRBV12-3/TRBV12-4|many
CASSRIAGGGQYF
TGTGCCAGCAGTCGTATAGCGGGAGGGGGGCAGTATTTT
>TRBD1|TRBJ2-7|TRBV6-5|many
CASRITGTGTYEQYF
TGTGCCAGCAGAATAACCGGGACAGGGACCTACGAGCAGTACTTC
>NA|TRBJ2-5|TRBV20-1|many
CSARGLTFTQYF
TGCAGTGCTAGAGGACTAACCTTTACCCAGTACTTC
>TRBD2|TRBJ2-5|TRBV4-3|many
CASSQVRGVVRQETQYF
TGCGCCAGCAGCCAGGTGCGGGGGGTAGTCCGACAAGAGACCCAGTACTTC
>NA|TRBJ2-1|TRBV25-1|NA
CASSLGVGYNEQFF
TGTGCCAGCAGTCTAGGGGTCGGATACAATGAGCAGTTCTTC
>NA|TRBJ1-4|TRBV28|many
CASSPTGRFTNEKLFF
TGTGCCAGCAGCCCCACAGGGAGGTTCACTAATGAAAAACTGTTTTTT
>TRBD2|TRBJ2-5|TRBV20-1|NA
CSARGLAGTQYF
TGCAGCGCTAGAGGACTAGCGGGGACCCAGTACTTC
>NA|TRBJ2-3|TRBV4-2|many
CASSRLRTDTQYF
TGTGCCAGCTCCAGGCTCCGCACAGATACGCAGTATTTT
>NA|TRBJ2-1|TRBV24-1|many
CATSDTPPGLHNEQFF
TGTGCCACCAGTGACACCCCCCCGGGACTCCACAATGAGCAGTTCTTC
>NA|TRBJ2-1|TRBV6-5|many
CASSYGIGSGIPNEQFF
TGTGCCAGCAGTTATGGAATCGGGTCCGGGATACCCAATGAGCAGTTCTTC
>TRBD2|TRBJ2-5|TRBV4-3|NA
CASSHSGRETQYF
TGCGCCAGCAGCCATAGCGGGAGAGAGACCCAGTACTTC
>NA|TRBJ2-7|TRBV20-1|few
CSASGRGPSSYEQYF
TGCAGTGCTAGTGGGCGGGGGCCGAGCTCCTACGAGCAGTACTTC
>TRBD2|TRBJ2-7|TRBV12-3/TRBV12-4|many
CASSLPPSSGRSYEQYF
TGTGCCAGCAGTTTACCTCCTTCTAGCGGGAGGTCCTACGAGCAGTACTTC
>TRBD2|TRBJ2-7|TRBV18|NA
CASSPLAGVPYEQYF
TGTGCCAGCTCACCATTAGCGGGAGTCCCCTACGAGCAGTACTTC
>NA|TRBJ2-3|TRBV20-1|many
CSAASPATDTQYF
TGCAGTGCCGCTAGTCCAGCCACAGATACGCAGTATTTT
>TRBD2|TRBJ2-1|TRBV20-1|many
CSARPRSGGEQFF
TGCAGTGCTAGACCCCGTAGCGGGGGTGAGCAGTTCTTC
>TRBD1|TRBJ2-3|TRBV24-1|many
CATRATPGQGSTDTQYF
TGTGCCACCAGAGCTACTCCGGGACAGGGAAGCACAGATACGCAGTATTTT
>NA|TRBJ2-7|TRBV5-1|many
CASSSNTDTYEQYF
TGCGCCAGCAGTTCGAACACTGATACCTACGAGCAGTACTTC
>NA|TRBJ2-7|TRBV6-5|many
CASSWSGGNSVYEQYF
TGTGCCAGCAGTTGGTCTGGGGGGAACTCAGTATACGAGCAGTACTTC
>NA|TRBJ2-3|TRBV20-1|many
CSARDRGTSTDTQYF
TGCAGTGCTAGAGATCGGGGGACTAGCACAGATACGCAGTATTTT
>TRBD2|TRBJ2-7|TRBV11-2|many
CASSLDQGGQNEQYF
TGTGCCAGCAGCTTAGATCAGGGAGGGCAGAACGAGCAGTACTTC
>TRBD1|TRBJ1-1|TRBV25-1|many
CASSGDSHTEAFF
TGTGCCAGCAGTGGGGACAGCCACACTGAAGCTTTCTTT
>NA|TRBJ1-1|TRBV10-3|many
CAISEDSYTEAFF
TGTGCCATCAGTGAAGACAGCTACACTGAAGCTTTCTTT
>NA|TRBJ2-1|TRBV12-3/TRBV12-4|many
CASSPGGLADEQFF
TGTGCCAGCAGTCCAGGGGGTTTAGCGGATGAGCAGTTCTTC
>TRBD2|TRBJ2-3|TRBV20-1|many
CSARDIVAGGRDTQYF
TGCAGTGCTAGAGATATTGTAGCGGGGGGAAGAGATACGCAGTATTTT
>NA|TRBJ2-7|TRBV18|many
CASSPSDKRSYEQYF
TGTGCCAGCTCACCCTCCGATAAGAGGTCCTACGAGCAGTACTTC
>NA|TRBJ2-7|TRBV15|many
CATSRDGTNYEQYF
TGTGCCACCAGCAGAGATGGGACAAACTACGAGCAGTACTTC
>NA|TRBJ1-1|TRBV10-2|many
CASSRTQSNTEAFF
TGCGCCAGCAGTAGGACCCAATCGAACACTGAAGCTTTCTTT
>TRBD1|TRBJ2-6|TRBV28|many
CASSPRTGSYAGANVLTF
TGTGCCAGCAGTCCCCGGACAGGGAGTTACGCTGGGGCCAACGTCCTGACTTTC
>NA|TRBJ1-5|TRBV18|many
CASSSTGPDSNQPQHF
TGTGCCAGCTCGTCCACAGGGCCCGATAGCAATCAGCCCCAGCATTTT
>NA|TRBJ1-2|TRBV30|many
CAWIPISTYGYTF
TGTGCCTGGATCCCCATCTCGACCTATGGCTACACCTTC
>NA|TRBJ2-7|TRBV11-2|NA
CASRPLAKGYEQYF
TGTGCCAGCAGACCACTAGCCAAGGGCTACGAGCAGTACTTC
>NA|TRBJ1-1|TRBV27|many
CATGGKMNTEAFF
TGTGCCACCGGGGGTAAAATGAACACTGAAGCTTTCTTT
>TRBD1|TRBJ2-3|TRBV5-1|many
CASSSQGAGSDTQYF
TGCGCCAGCAGCTCCCAGGGGGCAGGGTCGGATACGCAGTATTTT
>NA|TRBJ2-5|TRBV6-5|few
CATSGRTPGETQYF
TGTGCCACTTCTGGGCGGACTCCCGGGGAGACCCAGTACTTC
>TRBD1|TRBJ1-1|TRBV3-1|many
CASSQGDRVMVGHEAFF
TGTGCCAGCAGCCAGGGGGACAGGGTGATGGTTGGGCATGAAGCTTTCTTT
>TRBD1|TRBJ1-1|TRBV5-1|few
CASSPGWTGVVGLNTEAFF
TGCGCCAGCAGCCCAGGGTGGACAGGGGTGGTGGGACTGAACACTGAAGCTTTCTTT
>TRBD1|TRBJ1-4|TRBV10-3|many
CAISARTGTNEKLFF
TGTGCCATCAGTGCCCGGACAGGGACGAATGAAAAACTGTTTTTT
>NA|TRBJ2-1|TRBV9|many
CASSVALAPDNEQFF
TGTGCCAGCAGCGTAGCTCTAGCGCCCGACAATGAGCAGTTCTTC
>TRBD2|TRBJ2-7|TRBV19|few
CASSISTSGTYEQYF
TGTGCCAGTAGTATATCAACTAGCGGCACCTACGAGCAGTACTTC
>TRBD1|TRBJ1-5|TRBV24-1|many
CATSDNRGQPQHF
TGTGCCACCAGTGATAACAGGGGGCAGCCCCAGCATTTT
>NA|TRBJ1-2|TRBV24-1|many
CATSGDQLAGGYGYTF
TGTGCCACCAGTGGAGACCAGCTTGCTGGTGGCTATGGCTACACCTTC